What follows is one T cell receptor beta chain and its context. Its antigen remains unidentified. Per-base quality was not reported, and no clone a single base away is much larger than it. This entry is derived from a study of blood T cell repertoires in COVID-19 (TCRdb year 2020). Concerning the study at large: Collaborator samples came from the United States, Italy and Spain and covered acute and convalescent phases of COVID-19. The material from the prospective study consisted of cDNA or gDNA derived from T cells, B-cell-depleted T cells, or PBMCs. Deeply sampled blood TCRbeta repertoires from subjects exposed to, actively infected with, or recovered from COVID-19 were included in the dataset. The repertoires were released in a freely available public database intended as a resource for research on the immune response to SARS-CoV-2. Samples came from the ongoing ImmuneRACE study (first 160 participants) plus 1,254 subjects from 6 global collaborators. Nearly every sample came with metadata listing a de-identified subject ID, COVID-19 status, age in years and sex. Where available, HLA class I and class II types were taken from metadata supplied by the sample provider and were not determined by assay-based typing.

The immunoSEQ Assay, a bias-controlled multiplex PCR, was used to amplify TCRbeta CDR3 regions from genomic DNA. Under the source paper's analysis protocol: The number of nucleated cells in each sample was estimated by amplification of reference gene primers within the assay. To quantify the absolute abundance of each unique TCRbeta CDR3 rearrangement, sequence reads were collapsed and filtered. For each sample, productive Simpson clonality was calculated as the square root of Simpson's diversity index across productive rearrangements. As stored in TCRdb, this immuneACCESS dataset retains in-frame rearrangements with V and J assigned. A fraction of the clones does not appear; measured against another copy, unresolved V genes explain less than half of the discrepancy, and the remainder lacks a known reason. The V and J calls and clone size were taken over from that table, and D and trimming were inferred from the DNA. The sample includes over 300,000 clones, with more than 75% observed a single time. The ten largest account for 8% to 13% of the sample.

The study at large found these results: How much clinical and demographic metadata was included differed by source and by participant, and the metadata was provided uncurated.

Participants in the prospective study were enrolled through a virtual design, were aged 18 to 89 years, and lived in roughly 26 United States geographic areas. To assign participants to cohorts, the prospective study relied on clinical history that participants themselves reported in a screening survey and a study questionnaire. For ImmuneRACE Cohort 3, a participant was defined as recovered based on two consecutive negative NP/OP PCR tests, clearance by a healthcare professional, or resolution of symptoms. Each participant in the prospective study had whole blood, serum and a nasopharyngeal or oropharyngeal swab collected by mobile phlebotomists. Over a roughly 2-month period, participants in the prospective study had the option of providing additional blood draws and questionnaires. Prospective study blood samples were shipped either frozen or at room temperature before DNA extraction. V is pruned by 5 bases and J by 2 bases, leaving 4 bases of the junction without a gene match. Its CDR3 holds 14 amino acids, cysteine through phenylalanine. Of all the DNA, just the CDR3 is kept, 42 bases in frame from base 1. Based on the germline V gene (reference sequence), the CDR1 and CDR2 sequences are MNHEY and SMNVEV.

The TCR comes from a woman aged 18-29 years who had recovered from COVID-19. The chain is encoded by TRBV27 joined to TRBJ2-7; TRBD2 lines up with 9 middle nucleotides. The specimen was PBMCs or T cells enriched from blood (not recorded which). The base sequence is TGTGCCAGCAGTCGAGCGGGAGGTGCCTACGAGCAGTACTTC. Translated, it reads CASSRAGGAYEQYF.